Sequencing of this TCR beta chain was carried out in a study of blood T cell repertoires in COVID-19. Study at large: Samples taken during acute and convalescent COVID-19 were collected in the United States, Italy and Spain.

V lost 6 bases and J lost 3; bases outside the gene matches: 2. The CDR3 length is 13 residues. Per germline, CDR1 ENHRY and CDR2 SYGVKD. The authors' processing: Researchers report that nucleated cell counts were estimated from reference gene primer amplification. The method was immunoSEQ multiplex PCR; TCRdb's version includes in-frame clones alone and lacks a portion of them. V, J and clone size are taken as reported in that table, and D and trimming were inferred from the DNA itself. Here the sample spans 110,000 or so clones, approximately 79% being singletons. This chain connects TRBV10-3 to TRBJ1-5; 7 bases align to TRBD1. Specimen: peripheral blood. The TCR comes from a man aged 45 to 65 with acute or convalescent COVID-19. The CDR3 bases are TGTGCCATCAGAGGGACAGACAATCAGCCCCAGCATTTT. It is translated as CAIRGTDNQPQHF.